The clone carrying this T cell receptor (beta chain) was found many times. Its matching antigen is unknown. Trimming removed 3 bases from V and 4 bases from J, with 19 bases in between. Germline values: CDR1 MGHRA, CDR2 YSYEKL. This CDR3 comprises 17 residues. In making TCR beta libraries, quantitative 5'-RACE with molecular barcodes was used. TCRdb passed the 5' RACE reads through MiXCR, listing each CDR3 protein once. The data contain fewer than 250,000 distinct CDR3 sequences, about 10% of them singletons. This sample was taken from a study of CD8 T cells in ankylosing spondylitis. Study-wide points: Ankylosing spondylitis blood appeared to carry a characteristic TCR beta motif of 7 or 8 highly homologous variants. Several of the motif variants were reported before in synovial fluid and blood from reactive arthritis. Matched synovial fluid from ankylosing spondylitis patients was reported to be enriched for disease-linked clones.

The chain is built from TRBV4-1 and TRBJ1-3; D is possibly TRBD1 (5 bases). This receptor was identified in a male donor with ankylosing spondylitis or in good health (not recorded which). The sequencing sample was made of blood, either unsorted or a sorted T cell fraction (not recorded which). CDR3 sequence reads: CASSHGDRSLRGNTIYF. The CDR3 DNA sequence: TGCGCCAGCAGCCACGGGGACCGTTCTCTGAGAGGAAACACCATATATTTT.